A selection of T cell receptor beta chains follows, all from one sample in a study of shared clonotypes between healthy human individuals. TCRdb's table, derived via immunoSEQ multiplex PCR, lists solely in-frame clones and lacks some. The table records over a million clones, 78% of them present only once. The sample consisted of memory CD4+ T cells from PBMCs. The receptors here all came from a young man in good health. Some clones in this sample may be carry-over from other donors' samples. Each CDR3 is given with its conserved first and last residue. D genes are given only for firm matches. For some rows the clone size is stated as once, few or many, or as a class when expanded; others skip it.

- TRBJ2-2 TRBD1 TRBV28 CASSVQGSTGELFF TGTGCCAGCAGTGTACAGGGGAGCACCGGGGAGCTGTTTTTT
- TRBJ1-2 TRBD1 TRBV28 CASQPTGVNYGYTF TGTGCCAGCCAACCAACAGGGGTTAACTATGGCTACACCTTC
many TRBJ1-1 - TRBV6-5 CASSPPSRNTEAFF TGTGCCAGCAGTCCCCCTTCACGGAACACTGAAGCTTTCTTT
- TRBJ2-1 TRBD1 TRBV7-9 CASSLGQVYNEQFF TGTGCCAGCAGCCTGGGACAGGTCTACAATGAGCAGTTCTTC
- TRBJ2-2 - TRBV16 CASSRNPVALESGELFF TGTGCCAGCAGCAGAAATCCCGTAGCATTGGAATCCGGGGAGCTGTTTTTT
- TRBJ1-2 - TRBV7-6 CASSLGLGPYGYTF TGTGCCAGCAGCTTAGGTTTGGGCCCCTATGGCTACACCTTC
- TRBJ2-2 TRBD2 TRBV11-2 CASSPRTSDTGELFF TGTGCCAGCAGCCCGCGGACTAGCGACACCGGGGAGCTGTTTTTT
- TRBJ2-7 TRBD1 TRBV5-1 CASSNGQGPYEQYF TGCGCCAGCAGCAACGGACAGGGACCATACGAGCAGTACTTC
- TRBJ2-1 TRBD1 TRBV6-5 CASSYRDRGHYEQFF TGTGCCAGCAGTTACCGGGACAGGGGGCACTATGAGCAGTTCTTC
- TRBJ2-1 - TRBV9 CASSAPGGQNNEQFF TGTGCCAGCAGCGCCCCGGGGGGACAGAACAATGAGCAGTTCTTC
few TRBJ1-2 - TRBV6-5 CASSTGYGYTF TGTGCCAGCAGCACAGGGTATGGCTACACCTTC
many TRBJ2-1 - TRBV10-1 CASPTDSLAKPYNEQFF TGCGCCAGCCCGACGGACTCTCTGGCTAAACCTTACAATGAGCAGTTCTTC
- TRBJ2-5 - TRBV2 CASSEEREETQYF TGTGCCAGCAGTGAAGAGCGGGAAGAGACCCAGTACTTC
- TRBJ1-3 - TRBV2 CASSEYLVGFSATIYF TGTGCCAGCAGTGAATATTTAGTGGGGTTTTCAGCCACCATATATTTT
- TRBJ1-1 - TRBV11-3 CASSLDPGENTEAFF TGTGCCAGCAGCTTAGATCCGGGAGAGAACACTGAAGCTTTCTTT
- TRBJ2-1 - TRBV4-3 CASSQGALGGYNEQFF TGCGCCAGCAGCCAAGGGGCACTAGGGGGGTACAATGAGCAGTTCTTC
- TRBJ2-7 - TRBV11-3 CASSLGSDNYEQYF TGTGCCAGCAGCCTAGGGTCGGATAACTACGAGCAGTACTTC
once TRBJ1-4 - TRBV28 CASSLGGATNEKLFF TGTGCCAGCAGCCTGGGCGGTGCAACTAATGAAAAACTGTTTTTT
- TRBJ2-1 TRBD2 TRBV6-6 CASSPAKGGRADEQFF TGTGCCAGCAGCCCTGCCAAGGGCGGGAGGGCCGATGAGCAGTTCTTC
- TRBJ1-2 - TRBV6-1 CASSIAGFSYGYTF TGTGCCAGCAGTATTGCAGGGTTTAGCTATGGCTACACCTTC
- TRBJ1-1 - TRBV6-1 CASSARRGRANTEAFF TGTGCCAGCAGTGCCCGGCGGGGACGGGCGAACACTGAAGCTTTCTTT
- TRBJ1-2 - TRBV19 CASSLAEIGGRGGYTF TGTGCCAGTAGCCTAGCGGAGATCGGAGGGCGTGGTGGCTACACCTTC